This is a list of T cell receptor beta chains from one sample in a study of T cell changes during pregnancy in multiple sclerosis. Assay used: immunoSEQ multiplex PCR; TCRdb lists only in-frame clones, some missing. The sample consists of 100,000 or so clones, 91% of them appearing once. Here the sequenced sample was peripheral blood, taken in the second trimester of pregnancy. The receptors originated from a female donor with multiple sclerosis, enrolled in a pregnancy study. The CDR3 runs from the conserved cysteine through the conserved F or W. The D gene is left open where the match is weak. The size field is filled for only some rows; it gives once, few, many or a size class.

d_call	v_call	clone_size	j_call	cdr3_nt	cdr3_aa
TRBD2	TRBV27	NA	TRBJ2-7	TGTGCCAGCAGTACCACGGGGGGCTACGAGCAGTACTTC	CASSTTGGYEQYF
NA	TRBV11-3	NA	TRBJ2-4	TGTGCCAGCAGGCGAAGGAGACTAGCCAAAAACATTCAGTACTTC	CASRRRRLAKNIQYF
TRBD2	TRBV27	NA	TRBJ2-7	TGTGCCAGCAGTTACAGCCCTAACATTAGGCTAGCGGGTCTCGAGCAGTACTTC	CASSYSPNIRLAGLEQYF
NA	TRBV25-1	NA	TRBJ1-5	TGTGCCAGCAGTGTTGGCGGACAGCCCCAGCATTTT	CASSVGGQPQHF
TRBD1	TRBV18	once	TRBJ1-1	TGTGCCAGCTCACCAGGTCCAGGGGGAAACACTGAAGCTTTCTTT	CASSPGPGGNTEAFF
TRBD1	TRBV5-1	once	TRBJ2-7	TGCGCCAGCAGCTTGGAAACAGGGGGATTCGACGAGCAGTACTTC	CASSLETGGFDEQYF
TRBD2	TRBV28	NA	TRBJ2-7	TGTGCCAGCAGTATGGGACTAGTGGGCGAGCAGTACTTC	CASSMGLVGEQYF
NA	TRBV5-4	NA	TRBJ1-2	TGTGCCAGCACCCCGACAGGACGGGCTAACTATGGCTACACCTTC	CASTPTGRANYGYTF
NA	TRBV9	once	TRBJ1-5	TGTGCCAGCAGCGGGGCCGTTAACCGGACCCTGATAGTTTGGGACATTTGCAATCAGCCCCAGCATTTT	CASSGAVNRTLIVWDICNQPQHF
TRBD2	TRBV5-1	NA	TRBJ2-1	TGCGCCAGCAGCTTGGCTGGGACTAGCAGCAATGAGCAGTTCTTC	CASSLAGTSSNEQFF
TRBD1	TRBV4-2	few	TRBJ2-3	TGTGCCAGCAGCCAAGATGGGGCACAGGGGGTGTCTTCAGATACGCAGTATTTT	CASSQDGAQGVSSDTQYF
NA	TRBV27	few	TRBJ1-1	TGTGCCAGCAGTTTATCGGCATGGTCTGAAGCTTTCTTT	CASSLSAWSEAFF
TRBD2	TRBV11-2	once	TRBJ2-3	TGTGCCAGCAGACCCCCCGGGACTAGCGAAGATACGCAGTATTTT	CASRPPGTSEDTQYF
TRBD2	TRBV5-4	NA	TRBJ2-3	TGTGCCAGCAGCGGGCTAGCGGGAGGGCCCACAGATACGCAGTATTTT	CASSGLAGGPTDTQYF
TRBD1	TRBV5-1	NA	TRBJ1-5	TGCGCCAGCAGCGCTGGGACAGGGGTTCAGCCCCAGCATTTT	CASSAGTGVQPQHF
TRBD1	TRBV27	once	TRBJ1-4	TGTGCCAGCACCCTCCGGGCAGGGGGGAGAGAAAAACTGTTTTTT	CASTLRAGGREKLFF
TRBD2	TRBV5-4	once	TRBJ2-3	TGTGCCAGCAGCTTGTACGTTGGGCTAGCGGGAGTGGATACGCAGTATTTT	CASSLYVGLAGVDTQYF
NA	TRBV6-5	NA	TRBJ2-1	TGTGGGGGGTGCGCGGGGCGGGGCACCAATGAGCAGTTCTTC	CGGCAGRGTNEQFF
NA	TRBV30	NA	TRBJ1-3	TGTGCCTGGAGTGTATCCCGGGTCTTCCTCTCTGGAAACACCATATATTTT	CAWSVSRVFLSGNTIYF
NA	TRBV7-9	NA	TRBJ2-5	TGTGCCAGCAGCTTCGGAGAGACCCAGTACTTC	CASSFGETQYF
NA	TRBV15	few	TRBJ1-1	TGTGCCACCAGCAGAGGAGATATGAACACTGAAGCTTTCTTT	CATSRGDMNTEAFF
TRBD2	TRBV28	NA	TRBJ2-1	TGTGCCAGCACCTCCCCCCTTGGCGGGAGGGCCTTATCCTACAATGAGCAGTTCTTC	CASTSPLGGRALSYNEQFF
NA	TRBV10-3	NA	TRBJ2-5	TGTGCCATCAGTGTACAGGGCCCCCATCAACAAGAGACCCAGTACTTC	CAISVQGPHQQETQYF
TRBD2	TRBV2	NA	TRBJ2-1	TGTGCCAGCAGTGAGAGTCTAGCGGGATTTGAGCAGTTCTTC	CASSESLAGFEQFF
NA	TRBV5-1	NA	TRBJ1-1	TGCGCCAGCAGCCCCAGGGAAAAAATGAACACTGAAGCTTTCTTT	CASSPREKMNTEAFF
NA	TRBV27	NA	TRBJ1-3	TGTGCCAGCAGTTTAACCAACAACAGGGTATACGGAAACACCATATATTTT	CASSLTNNRVYGNTIYF
NA	TRBV18	once	TRBJ1-1	TGTGCCAGCTCACCATCAGGGGAAACTGAAGCTTTCTTT	CASSPSGETEAFF
TRBD2	TRBV7-9	NA	TRBJ2-1	TGTGCCAGCAGCCGGACTAGCGGGTCCTACAATGAGCAGTTCTTC	CASSRTSGSYNEQFF
TRBD1	TRBV6-6	NA	TRBJ2-7	TGTGCCAGCAGTTACTCCGGGACAGGGCCCTACGAGCAGTACTTC	CASSYSGTGPYEQYF
TRBD1	TRBV5-4	NA	TRBJ1-4	TGTGCCAGCAGCCTGGACAGGGGGCTGGAAAAACTGTTTTTT	CASSLDRGLEKLFF
TRBD2	TRBV27	NA	TRBJ2-7	TGTGCCAGCAGTCGAAGAGTAGGACGGGCCGGGACTAGCGGGTGGGAGCAGTACTTC	CASSRRVGRAGTSGWEQYF
TRBD1	TRBV28	NA	TRBJ1-4	TGTGCCAGCAGTTTATGGGTGGATTGGACAGGGAGGATGGGTGCAACTAATGAAAAACTGTTTTTT	CASSLWVDWTGRMGATNEKLFF
NA	TRBV4-3	NA	TRBJ2-2	TGCGCCAGCAGCCAAGACGGCACCGGGGAGCTGTTTTTT	CASSQDGTGELFF
TRBD2	TRBV6-1	NA	TRBJ2-1	TGTGCCAGCGGACTAGACTCCTACAATGAGCAGTTCTTC	CASGLDSYNEQFF
TRBD2	TRBV5-4	NA	TRBJ2-1	TGTGCCAGCAGCTTGGGCGGACTAGCGGGAGGGCCTGGATTAAGTGAGCAGTTCTTC	CASSLGGLAGGPGLSEQFF
TRBD1	TRBV6-5	few	TRBJ1-2	TGTGCCAGCAGTTTCACCGGGACAGTCCTCTATGGCTACACCTTC	CASSFTGTVLYGYTF
TRBD1	TRBV18	NA	TRBJ1-5	TGTGCCAGCTCACCAGAGGCAGGGGGCTTCCAGCCCCAGCATTTT	CASSPEAGGFQPQHF
TRBD1	TRBV9	NA	TRBJ1-3	TGTGCCAGCAGCTTTAGGGGGCAAGATGGAAACACCATATATTTT	CASSFRGQDGNTIYF
TRBD1	TRBV29-1	NA	TRBJ1-3	TGCAGCGTTGGGGACAGGACCTCTGGAAACACCATATATTTT	CSVGDRTSGNTIYF
NA	TRBV7-6	NA	TRBJ2-1	TGTGCCAGCAGCGCCCGCCGAGGGGGGGACAATGAGCAGTTCTTC	CASSARRGGDNEQFF
TRBD2	TRBV28	NA	TRBJ2-5	TGTGCCAGCAGTCGGGAGGTAGGAGAGACCCAGTACTTC	CASSREVGETQYF
NA	TRBV28	NA	TRBJ1-2	TGTGCCAGCAGAACCCCCTCCGACAGCTTCCTCTATGGCTACACCTTC	CASRTPSDSFLYGYTF
NA	TRBV28	NA	TRBJ1-2	TGTGCCAGCAGTTTATTGGGCTCACGGGGCTACACCTTC	CASSLLGSRGYTF